The clone carrying this TCR beta chain was seen many times. Its antigen is not known. The germline gives CDR1 SGHTA, CDR2 FQGTGA. This CDR3 comprises 15 residues. V was pared by 4 bases and J by 3 bases, with 5 bases of the junction left unmatched. Authors' data handling: CDR3 differences across clinicopathological groups were used to build a distant-metastasis classifier for papillary thyroid cancer. TCRdb recomputed clones from the PCR reads via MiXCR. The V and J calls and clone size are TCRdb's, not the authors'. The sample has 25,000 to 35,000 clones, 20% to 25% seen once. The data stem from a study of metastatic and nonmetastatic thyroid tumors. Turning to the study itself: From malignant and benign thyroid patients, repertoires in blood and in tumor or nodule tissue were compared.

Among the patients, none had received any treatment before thyroid surgery. Regarding the study as a whole: Significantly higher TCR beta diversity was reportedly seen in malignant thyroid tumors than benign nodules, in blood and tumor.

The chain couples TRBV7-3 to TRBJ2-3, with 9 bases aligning to TRBD1. The receptor's source is a female donor with papillary thyroid cancer or a benign thyroid nodule (not recorded which). Some clones in this sample may be carry-over from other donors' samples. Material for sequencing was blood. In DNA, the CDR3 is TGTGCCAGCAGCTCCGGGACAGGGTTGACAGATACGCAGTATTTT. This gives the protein CASSSGTGLTDTQYF.